This entry lists 24 T cell receptor beta chains sequenced from one sample in a study of shared clonotypes between healthy human individuals. Assay: immunoSEQ multiplex PCR; the TCRdb copy retains only in-frame clones and omits some. The repertoire holds about 2 million clones, 90% to 95% seen once, with 0.1% to 0.15% in the top ten. Sequenced input: naive CD4+ T cells sorted from blood. Documented subset: CD45RA+ positively selected. These receptors were collected from a man younger than 30 in good health.

The chain uses TRBV6-4 and TRBJ1-2; maybe TRBD1 (5 bases). Germline V gene lookup returns CDR1 MRHNA and CDR2 SNTAGT. This CDR3 has 16 residues. Trimming cost V 4 bases and J 4 bases, with 19 bases left between them. The CDR3: CASSAQSGILGYGYTF. DNA for the CDR3: TGTGCCAGCAGTGCCCAATCAGGGATCCTGGGCTATGGCTACACCTTC.

The V and J genes are TRBV5-1 and TRBJ2-7, with a possible D match to TRBD1 (6 bases). The CDR3 covers 14 residues. Per the germline V gene, CDR1 is SGHRS and CDR2 is YFSETQ. V dropped 4 bases and J dropped 3 bases, with 14 bases sitting between them. The CDR3 here is CASSSTGLGYEQYF. CDR3 sequence (DNA): TGCGCCAGCAGCAGCACAGGGTTGGGCTACGAGCAGTACTTC.

The chain uses TRBV6-6 and TRBJ2-3, with unresolved D. Germline values: CDR1 MNHNY, CDR2 SVGAGI (reference sequence). V shed 5 bases and J shed 6 bases, with 9 bases lying between them. CDR3 size: 12 residues. This CDR3 reads CASSPSPDTQYF. Here the CDR3 DNA reads TGTGCCAGCAGTCCGAGCCCGGATACGCAGTATTTT.

The rearrangement links TRBV5-1 to TRBJ2-1; D is unresolved. This CDR3 is 15 amino acids long. From germline, CDR1 is SGHRS and CDR2 YFSETQ. V was clipped by 6 bases and J by 10 bases, with 23 bases between them. CDR3 loop: CASTIGFSSGAEQFF. Written as DNA, the CDR3 is TGCGCCAGCACCATAGGCTTTAGCTCGGGTGCGGAGCAGTTCTTC.

The rearrangement links TRBV5-1 to TRBJ2-5; 11 nucleotides match TRBD1. The germline V gene encodes CDR1 SGHRS and CDR2 YFSETQ. J lost 1 base, V lost 3 bases, and 14 bases had no gene match. The CDR3 contains 19 residues. The CDR3 sequence is CASSSGQGAVLWVQETQYF. CDR3 coding DNA: TGCGCCAGCAGCTCCGGACAGGGGGCCGTGTTGTGGGTCCAAGAGACCCAGTACTTC.

This clone was picked up a small number of times. This chain joins TRBV19 and TRBJ1-6; weak D call: TRBD1 (6 bases). Germline lookup yields CDR1 LNHDA and CDR2 SQIVND (reference sequence). V lost 6 bases, J lost 2 bases, and 11 bases lay in between. The CDR3 length is 15 residues. CDR3 loop: CASSPRTAYNSPLHF. The CDR3 nucleotides are TGTGCCAGTAGCCCCCGGACAGCCTATAATTCACCCCTCCACTTT. The variable domain in full, with the rest retrieved from reference TRBV19 and TRBJ1-6, is DGGITQSPKYLFRKEGQNVTLSCEQNLNHDAMYWYRQDPGQGLRLIYYSQIVNDFQKGDIAEGYSVSREKKESFPLTVTSAQKNPTAFYLCASSPRTAYNSPLHFGNGTRLTVT.

This sequence joins TRBV6-5 and TRBJ2-2; 7 bases are shared with TRBD1. V was clipped by 7 bases and J by 6 bases; unmatched bases: 5. Germline assignment: CDR1 MNHEY and CDR2 SVGAGI. The CDR3 contains 13 residues. CDR3 protein: CASKEQGSGELFF. CDR3 coding DNA: TGTGCCAGCAAAGAACAGGGGTCCGGGGAGCTGTTTTTT.

CDR3 sequence (DNA): TGTGCCAGCAGCCCCAGCGGGAGTGGAACCGGGGAGCTGTTTTTT. This sequence encodes CASSPSGSGTGELFF. The J gene is TRBJ2-2, the V gene TRBV7-2, with 8 positions matching TRBD2. Germline values: CDR1 SGHTA, CDR2 FQGNSA. Trimming cost V 5 bases and J 5 bases; bases outside gene matches: 7. This CDR3 comprises 15 residues.

The chain combines TRBV14 with TRBJ2-1; no firm D call. This CDR3 comprises 13 residues. Germline values: CDR1 SGHDN, CDR2 FVKESK. The V gene lost 4 bases and the J gene lost 9 bases, with 13 bases spanning the gap. The CDR3 region has the DNA TGTGCCAGCAGCCCGCCCCCTGGGTTTGAGCAGTTCTTC. This translates into CASSPPPGFEQFF.

For this clone: Within the sample, other DNA sequences also encode this same CDR3. The V gene is TRBV6-6, the J gene TRBJ2-7; D remains unclear. Trimming removed 4 bases from V and 1 base from J, with 8 bases in between. This CDR3 comprises 13 residues. CDR1 is MNHNY, CDR2 SVGAGI, per germline (reference sequence). The DNA of the CDR3 is TGTGCCAGCAGTTCCCCCGGTTCCTACGAGCAGTACTTC. Its protein is CASSSPGSYEQYF.

The chain is built from TRBV10-1 and TRBJ2-1; no clear D gene. The V and J ends lost 6 bases and 3 bases respectively, with 12 bases between them. The CDR3 runs 14 residues. Per germline, CDR1 WNHNN and CDR2 SYGVQD (reference sequence). This CDR3 reads CASRDPGGYNEQFF. Written as DNA, the CDR3 is TGCGCCAGCAGGGACCCTGGCGGCTACAATGAGCAGTTCTTC.

The V call is TRBV2, the J call TRBJ2-7, with D possibly matching TRBD1 (6 bases). V lost 6 bases to trimming and J lost 2 bases, with 17 bases between them. The CDR3 is 15 amino acids. Germline V gene data show CDR1 as SNHLY and CDR2 as FYNNEI. CDR3 nucleotides: TGTGCCAGCAGGAGGGACATGGAAAGTACCTACGAGCAGTACTTC. It specifies CASRRDMESTYEQYF.

V is TRBV30 and J is TRBJ1-2; D is ambiguous. Germline CDR1 reads GTSNPN; CDR2 reads SVGIG (reference sequence). The CDR3 sequence is 11 residues long. V lost 5 bases to trimming and J lost 4 bases, with 8 bases between them. CDR3 bases: TGTGCCTGGGGTGGTGTCTATGGCTACACCTTC. It translates to CAWGGVYGYTF.

The J gene is TRBJ1-2, the V gene TRBV4-1; unclear D gene. The CDR3 totals 15 residues. Germline assignment: CDR1 MGHRA and CDR2 YSYEKL. V lost 0 bases, J lost 4 bases, and 12 bases lay in between. CDR3 protein: CASSQEGPGSYGYTF. The CDR3 nucleotides are TGCGCCAGCAGCCAAGAAGGTCCGGGGAGCTATGGCTACACCTTC.

The chain employs TRBV7-9 and TRBJ1-4; D is perhaps TRBD1 (6 bases). V was cut by 5 bases and J by 0 bases, with 13 bases left in between. The germline V gene has CDR1 SEHNR and CDR2 FQNEAQ (reference sequence). The CDR3 contains 16 residues. The CDR3 coding sequence is TGTGCCAGCAGCCCCTATGACAGGCCAACTAATGAAAAACTGTTTTTT. Translating gives CASSPYDRPTNEKLFF.

The gene calls are TRBV5-6 and TRBJ2-2; either TRBD1 or TRBD2 may fit D (6 bases each). CDR3 size: 14 residues. The germline V gene has CDR1 SGHDT and CDR2 YYEEEE. V was pared by 9 bases and J by 6 bases, with 18 bases between. CDR3 in amino acids: CATSGTGRSGELFF. DNA of the CDR3: TGTGCCACCTCCGGCACAGGGAGGTCCGGGGAGCTGTTTTTT. Complete variable domain (other parts from reference TRBV5-6 and TRBJ2-2): DAGVTQSPTHLIKTRGQQVTLRCSPKSGHDTVSWYQQALGQGPQFIFQYYEEEERQRGNFPDRFSGHQFPNYSSELNVNALLLGDSALYLCATSGTGRSGELFFGEGSRLTVL.

The genes are TRBV7-2 and TRBJ2-4; TRBD2 agrees at 16 bases. Trimming took 1 base from V and 2 from J; bases not matched to a gene: 5. The CDR3 sequence is 19 residues long. CDR1 is SGHTA, CDR2 FQGNSA, per germline. The CDR3 nucleotides read TGTGCCAGCAGCTTAGGGCCGGGACTAGCGGGAGGGACCAAAAACATTCAGTACTTC. It is translated as CASSLGPGLAGGTKNIQYF. The whole variable domain, filled in from reference TRBV7-2 and TRBJ2-4, reads GAGVSQSPSNKVTEKGKDVELRCDPISGHTALYWYRQSLGQGLEFLIYFQGNSAPDKSGLPSDRFSAERTGGSVSTLTIQRTQQEDSAVYLCASSLGPGLAGGTKNIQYFGAGTRLSVL.

The rearrangement links TRBV10-3 to TRBJ2-7; TRBD2 matches 8 bases. The ends lost 3 bases at V and 13 bases at J; junction bases unmatched: 5. Germline CDR1 is ENHRY and CDR2 is SYGVKD. The CDR3 sequence is 11 residues long. CDR3 nucleotide sequence: TGTGCCATCAGTGAAGGCGGGGGGCGCTACTTC. This gives the protein CAISEGGGRYF.

The J gene is TRBJ1-6, the V gene TRBV30; 8 bases map to TRBD1. Losses at the gene ends were 4 bases for V and 7 bases for J; bases not matched to a gene: 3. Germline values: CDR1 GTSNPN, CDR2 SVGIG (reference sequence). The CDR3 extends over 13 amino acids. In DNA, the CDR3 is TGTGCCTGGATTGACAGGGGAAATTCACCCCTCCACTTT. Residues: CAWIDRGNSPLHF.

The chain employs TRBV2 and TRBJ1-3; D is unclear. The germline V gene encodes CDR1 SNHLY and CDR2 FYNNEI. V was cut by 2 bases and J by 0 bases, with 5 bases left in between. CDR3 length: 14 residues. Written as DNA, the CDR3 is TGTGCCAGCAGTGAATTCGACTCTGGAAACACCATATATTTT. It encodes CASSEFDSGNTIYF.

Note on this clone: Other DNA sequences in this specimen translate into the identical CDR3. V gene TRBV7-9 combines with J gene TRBJ1-1; TRBD1 is a possible D gene (6 bases). With 3 bases removed from V and 1 base from J, the gap between germline ends came to 9 bases. The length of the CDR3 is 14 residues. The germline CDR1 and CDR2 sequences are SEHNR and FQNEAQ (reference sequence). The CDR3 DNA sequence: TGTGCCAGCAGCTTGCAGGGGCCGAACACTGAAGCTTTCTTT. It is translated as CASSLQGPNTEAFF. The full variable domain, its missing parts supplied by reference TRBV7-9 and TRBJ1-1, is DTGVSQNPRHKITKRGQNVTFRCDPISEHNRLYWYRQTLGQGPEFLTYFQNEAQLEKSRLLSDRFSAERPKGSFSTLEIQRTEQGDSAMYLCASSLQGPNTEAFFGQGTRLTVV.

The chain has TRBV19 and TRBJ2-1; the D gene is possibly TRBD1 (6 bases). Germline lookup yields CDR1 LNHDA and CDR2 SQIVND (reference sequence). Between the trimmed V and J ends, which lost 1 base and 5 bases, there was a span of 18 bases. The CDR3 spans 17 residues. The CDR3 loop is CASSIVWAGDDDNEQFF. The DNA of the CDR3 is TGTGCCAGTAGTATAGTTTGGGCAGGGGATGACGACAATGAGCAGTTCTTC. The full variable domain, its missing parts supplied by reference TRBV19 and TRBJ2-1, is DGGITQSPKYLFRKEGQNVTLSCEQNLNHDAMYWYRQDPGQGLRLIYYSQIVNDFQKGDIAEGYSVSREKKESFPLTVTSAQKNPTAFYLCASSIVWAGDDDNEQFFGPGTRLTVL.

This sequence joins TRBV6-1 and TRBJ1-1; D is uncertain. From germline, CDR1 is MNHNS and CDR2 SASEGT. This CDR3 is 15 amino acids long. The V gene lost 0 bases and the J gene lost 5 bases, with 13 bases spanning the gap. The CDR3 is CASSEAHLGGTEAFF. The CDR3 nucleotides are TGTGCCAGCAGTGAAGCGCACCTGGGAGGGACTGAAGCTTTCTTT.

The chain uses TRBV4-1 and TRBJ2-3; 11 bases are shared with TRBD2. CDR1 is MGHRA, CDR2 YSYEKL, per germline. The CDR3 contains 16 residues. Unmatched junction bases numbered 10, after V lost 6 bases and J lost 5 bases. The CDR3 sequence is CASRPLLAGGQDTQYF. The CDR3 DNA is TGCGCCAGCAGACCCCTCCTAGCGGGAGGCCAAGATACGCAGTATTTT.